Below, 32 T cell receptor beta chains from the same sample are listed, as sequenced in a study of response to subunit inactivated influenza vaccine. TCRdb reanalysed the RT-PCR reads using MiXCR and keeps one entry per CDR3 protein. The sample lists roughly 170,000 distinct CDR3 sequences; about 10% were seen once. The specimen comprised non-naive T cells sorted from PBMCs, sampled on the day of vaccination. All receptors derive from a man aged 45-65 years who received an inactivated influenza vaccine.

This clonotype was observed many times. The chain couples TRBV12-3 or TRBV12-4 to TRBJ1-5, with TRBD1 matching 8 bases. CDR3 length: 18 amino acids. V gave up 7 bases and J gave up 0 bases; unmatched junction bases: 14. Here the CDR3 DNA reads TGTGCCAGCACCGCGGGGCAGGGGGCAGATGTTAGCAATCAGCCCCAGCATTTT. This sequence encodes CASTAGQGADVSNQPQHF.

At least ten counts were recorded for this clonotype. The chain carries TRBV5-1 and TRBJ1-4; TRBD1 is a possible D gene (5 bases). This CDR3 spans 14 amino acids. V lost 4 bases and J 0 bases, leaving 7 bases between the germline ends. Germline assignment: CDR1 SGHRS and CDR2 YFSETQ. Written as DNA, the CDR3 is TGCGCCAGCAGCCCACAGGCAACTAATGAAAAACTGTTTTTT. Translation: CASSPQATNEKLFF.

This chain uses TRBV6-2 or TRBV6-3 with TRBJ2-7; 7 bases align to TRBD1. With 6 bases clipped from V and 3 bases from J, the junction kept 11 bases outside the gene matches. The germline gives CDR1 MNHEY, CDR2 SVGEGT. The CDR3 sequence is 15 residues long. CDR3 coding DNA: TGTGCCAGCAGGCCCGAGGGACAGCGTCTCTACGAGCAGTACTTC. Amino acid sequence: CASRPEGQRLYEQYF.

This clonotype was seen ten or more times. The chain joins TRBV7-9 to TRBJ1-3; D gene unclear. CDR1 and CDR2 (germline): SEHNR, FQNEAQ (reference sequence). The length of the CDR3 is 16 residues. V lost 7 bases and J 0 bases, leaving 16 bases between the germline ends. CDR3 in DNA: TGTGCCAGCACCCTAGAGGGTTTTTACTCTGGAAACACCATATATTTT. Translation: CASTLEGFYSGNTIYF.

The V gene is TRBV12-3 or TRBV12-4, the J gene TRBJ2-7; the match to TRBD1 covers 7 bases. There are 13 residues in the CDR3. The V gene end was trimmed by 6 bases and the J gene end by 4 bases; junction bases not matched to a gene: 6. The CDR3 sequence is CASSPTGEYEQYF. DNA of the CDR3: TGTGCCAGCAGCCCTACAGGGGAGTACGAGCAGTACTTC.

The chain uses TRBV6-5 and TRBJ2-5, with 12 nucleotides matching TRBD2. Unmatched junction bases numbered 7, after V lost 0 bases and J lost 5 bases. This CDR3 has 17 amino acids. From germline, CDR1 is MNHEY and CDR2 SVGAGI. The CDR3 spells CASSYSASGGAWETQYF. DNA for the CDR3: TGTGCCAGCAGTTACTCGGCTAGCGGGGGGGCCTGGGAGACCCAGTACTTC.

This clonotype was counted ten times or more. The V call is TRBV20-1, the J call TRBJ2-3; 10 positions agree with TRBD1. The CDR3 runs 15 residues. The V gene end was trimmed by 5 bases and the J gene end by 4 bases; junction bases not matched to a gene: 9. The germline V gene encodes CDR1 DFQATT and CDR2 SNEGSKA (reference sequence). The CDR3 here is CSAPKDRGSSDTQYF. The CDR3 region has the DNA TGCAGTGCTCCCAAGGACAGGGGGTCATCAGATACGCAGTATTTT.

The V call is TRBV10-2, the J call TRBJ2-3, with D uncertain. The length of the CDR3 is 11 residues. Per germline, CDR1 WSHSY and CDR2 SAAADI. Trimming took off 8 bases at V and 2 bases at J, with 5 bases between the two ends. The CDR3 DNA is TGCGCCAGCGCCAACACAGATACGCAGTATTTT. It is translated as CASANTDTQYF.

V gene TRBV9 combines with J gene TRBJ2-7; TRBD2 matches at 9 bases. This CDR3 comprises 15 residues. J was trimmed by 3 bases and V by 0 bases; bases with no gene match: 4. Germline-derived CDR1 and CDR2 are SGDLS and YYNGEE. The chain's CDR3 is CASSVEGREGYEQYF. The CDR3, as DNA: TGTGCCAGCAGCGTAGAAGGGCGGGAGGGCTACGAGCAGTACTTC.

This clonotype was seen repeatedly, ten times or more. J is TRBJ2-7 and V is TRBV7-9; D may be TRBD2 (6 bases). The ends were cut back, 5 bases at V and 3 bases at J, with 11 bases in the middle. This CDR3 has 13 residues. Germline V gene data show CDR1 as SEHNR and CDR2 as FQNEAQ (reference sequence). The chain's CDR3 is CASSRPGGYEQYF. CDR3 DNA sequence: TGTGCCAGCAGCAGACCCGGGGGCTACGAGCAGTACTTC.

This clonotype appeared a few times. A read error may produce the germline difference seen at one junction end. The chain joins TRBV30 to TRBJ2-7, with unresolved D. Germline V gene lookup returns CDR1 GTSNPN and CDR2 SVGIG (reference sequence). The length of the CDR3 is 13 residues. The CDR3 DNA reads TGTGCCTGGAGTGGTGACGGGTTGTACGGGCAGTACTTC. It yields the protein CAWSGDGLYGQYF.

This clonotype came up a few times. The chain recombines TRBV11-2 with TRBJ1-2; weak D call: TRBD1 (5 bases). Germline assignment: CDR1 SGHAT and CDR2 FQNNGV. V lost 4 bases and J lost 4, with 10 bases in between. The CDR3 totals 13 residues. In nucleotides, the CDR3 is TGTGCCAGCAGCTCGACAGCGTTCTATGGCTACACCTTC. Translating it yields CASSSTAFYGYTF.

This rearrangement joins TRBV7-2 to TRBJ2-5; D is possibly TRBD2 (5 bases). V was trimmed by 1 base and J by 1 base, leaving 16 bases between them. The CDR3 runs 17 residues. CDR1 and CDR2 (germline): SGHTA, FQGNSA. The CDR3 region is CASSLVGRAGSQETQYF. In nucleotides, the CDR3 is TGTGCCAGCAGCTTAGTGGGTCGGGCGGGTTCCCAAGAGACCCAGTACTTC.

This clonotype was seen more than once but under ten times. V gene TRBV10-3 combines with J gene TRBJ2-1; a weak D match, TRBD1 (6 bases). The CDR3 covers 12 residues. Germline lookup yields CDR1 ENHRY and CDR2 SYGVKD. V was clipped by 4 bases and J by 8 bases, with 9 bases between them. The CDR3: CAISGGRDEQFF. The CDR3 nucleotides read TGTGCCATCAGTGGGGGGCGCGATGAGCAGTTCTTC.

The CDR3 DNA is TGCAGTGCTAGAGACGCGGGAGGGACCTACAATGAGCAGTTCTTC. Translating it yields CSARDAGGTYNEQFF. V is TRBV20-1 and J is TRBJ2-1, with 9 bases fitting TRBD2. There are 15 residues in the CDR3. The germline CDR1 and CDR2 sequences are DFQATT and SNEGSKA (reference sequence). The V and J ends lost 0 bases and 2 bases, in that order; junction bases with no gene match: 2.

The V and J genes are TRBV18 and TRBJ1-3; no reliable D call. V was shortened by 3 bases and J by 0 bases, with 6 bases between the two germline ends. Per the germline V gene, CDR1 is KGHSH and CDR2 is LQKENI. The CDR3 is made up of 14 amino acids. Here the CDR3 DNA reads TGTGCCAGCTCACCGGAGAGCTCTGGAAACACCATATATTTT. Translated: CASSPESSGNTIYF.

The CDR3 is CSAKNSGRAWTDTQYF. CDR3 nucleotides: TGCAGTGCTAAAAATAGCGGGAGGGCCTGGACAGATACGCAGTATTTT. The rearrangement links TRBV20-1 to TRBJ2-3; 11 bases match TRBD2. V was pared by 4 bases and J by 3 bases, with 9 bases of the junction left unmatched. CDR1 and CDR2 (germline): DFQATT, SNEGSKA (reference sequence). CDR3 length: 16 amino acids.

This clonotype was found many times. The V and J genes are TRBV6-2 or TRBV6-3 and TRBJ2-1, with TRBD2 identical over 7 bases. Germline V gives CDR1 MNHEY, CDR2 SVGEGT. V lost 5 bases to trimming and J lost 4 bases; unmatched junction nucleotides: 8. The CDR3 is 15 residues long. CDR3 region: CASSPGLEFYNEQFF. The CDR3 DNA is TGTGCCAGCAGTCCAGGACTAGAATTTTACAATGAGCAGTTCTTC.

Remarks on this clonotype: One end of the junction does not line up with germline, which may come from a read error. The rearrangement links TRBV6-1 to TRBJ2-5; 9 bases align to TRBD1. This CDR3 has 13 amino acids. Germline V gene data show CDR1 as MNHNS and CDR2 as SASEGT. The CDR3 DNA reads TGTGCCAGCAGTGACGCTCCGGGACAGGGCCTCTTTTTC. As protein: CASSDAPGQGLFF.

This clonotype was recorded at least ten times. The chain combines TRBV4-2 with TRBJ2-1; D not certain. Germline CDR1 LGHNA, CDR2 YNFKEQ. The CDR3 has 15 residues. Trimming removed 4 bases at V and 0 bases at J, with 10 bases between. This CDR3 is CASSLSHNSYNEQFF. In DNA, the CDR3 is TGTGCCAGCAGCCTGAGCCACAACTCCTACAATGAGCAGTTCTTC.

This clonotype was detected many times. The CDR3 DNA follows: TGTGCCAGCAGTCCCTTTGAGAACACCGGGGAGCTGTTTTTT. Translation gives CASSPFENTGELFF. The rearrangement joins TRBV9 to TRBJ2-2; D is uncertain. Between the trimmed V and J ends, which lost 5 bases and 1 base, there was a span of 9 bases. CDR1 SGDLS and CDR2 YYNGEE come from the germline V gene. This CDR3 region has 14 residues.

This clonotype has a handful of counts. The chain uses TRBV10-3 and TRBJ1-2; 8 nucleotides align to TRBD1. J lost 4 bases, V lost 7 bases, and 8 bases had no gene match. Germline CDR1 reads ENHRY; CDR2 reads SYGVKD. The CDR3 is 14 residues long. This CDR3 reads CAIKDTGGSYGYTF. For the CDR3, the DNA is TGTGCCATCAAGGATACAGGGGGTTCCTATGGCTACACCTTC.

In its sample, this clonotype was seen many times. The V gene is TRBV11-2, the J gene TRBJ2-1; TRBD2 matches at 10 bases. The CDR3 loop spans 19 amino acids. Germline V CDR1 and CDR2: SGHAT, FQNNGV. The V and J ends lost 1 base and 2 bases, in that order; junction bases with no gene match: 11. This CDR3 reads CASSLGASGGGFPYNEQFF. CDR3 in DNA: TGTGCCAGCAGCTTAGGGGCTAGCGGGGGAGGATTCCCCTACAATGAGCAGTTCTTC.

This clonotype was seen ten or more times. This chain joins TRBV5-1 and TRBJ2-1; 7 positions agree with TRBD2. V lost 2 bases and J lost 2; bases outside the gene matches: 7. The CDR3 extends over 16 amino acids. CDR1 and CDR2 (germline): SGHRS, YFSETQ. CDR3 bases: TGCGCCAGCAGCTTTCGAGCTAGCGGAGCCTACAATGAGCAGTTCTTC. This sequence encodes CASSFRASGAYNEQFF.

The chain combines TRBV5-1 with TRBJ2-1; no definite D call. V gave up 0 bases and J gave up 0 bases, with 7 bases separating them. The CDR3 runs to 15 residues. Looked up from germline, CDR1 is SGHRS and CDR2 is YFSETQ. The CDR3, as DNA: TGCGCCAGCAGCTTGGGGACCGTCTCCTACAATGAGCAGTTCTTC. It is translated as CASSLGTVSYNEQFF.

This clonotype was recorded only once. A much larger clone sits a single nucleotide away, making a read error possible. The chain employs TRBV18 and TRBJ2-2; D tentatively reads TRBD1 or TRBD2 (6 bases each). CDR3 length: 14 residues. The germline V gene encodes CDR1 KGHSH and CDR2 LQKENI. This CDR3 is CASSRMRDTGELLF. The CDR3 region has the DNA TGTGCCAGCAGCCGCATGCGGGACACCGGGGAGCTGCTTTTT.

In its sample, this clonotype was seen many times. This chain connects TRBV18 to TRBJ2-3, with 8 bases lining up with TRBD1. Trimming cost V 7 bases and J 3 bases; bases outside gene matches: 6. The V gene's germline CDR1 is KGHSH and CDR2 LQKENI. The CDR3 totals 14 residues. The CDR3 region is CASFPTGGTDTQYF. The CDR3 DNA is TGTGCCAGCTTCCCTACAGGGGGGACAGATACGCAGTATTTT.

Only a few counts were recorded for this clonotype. CDR3 protein: CAWSVLKGDSYEQYF. The CDR3 DNA reads TGTGCCTGGAGTGTACTAAAGGGGGACTCCTACGAGCAGTACTTC. The rearrangement links TRBV30 to TRBJ2-7; weak D call: TRBD1 (6 bases). The V end lost 0 bases, the J end lost 0 bases, and 12 bases lay between the germline ends. This CDR3 comprises 15 residues. Germline CDR1 GTSNPN, CDR2 SVGIG (reference sequence).

This CDR3 is CASSPRLSSDTDTQYF. The DNA of the CDR3 is TGTGCCAGCAGCCCTCGTCTTTCTAGCGACACAGATACGCAGTATTTT. This chain uses TRBV5-5 with TRBJ2-3; TRBD2 is a possible D gene (6 bases). V was shortened by 4 bases and J by 2 bases, with 17 bases between the two germline ends. This CDR3 is 16 amino acids long. Germline assignment: CDR1 SGHKS and CDR2 YYEKEE (reference sequence). Full variable domain (missing parts from reference TRBV5-5 and TRBJ2-3): DAGVTQSPTHLIKTRGQQVTLRCSPISGHKSVSWYQQVLGQGPQFIFQYYEKEERGRGNFPDRFSARQFPNYSSELNVNALLLGDSALYLCASSPRLSSDTDTQYFGPGTRLTVL.

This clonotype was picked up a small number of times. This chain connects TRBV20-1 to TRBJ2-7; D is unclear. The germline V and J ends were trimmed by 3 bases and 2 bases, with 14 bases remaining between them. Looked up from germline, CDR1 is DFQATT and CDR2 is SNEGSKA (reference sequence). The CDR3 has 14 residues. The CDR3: CSARDGPRTYEQYF. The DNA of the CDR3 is TGCAGTGCTAGGGACGGGCCGAGGACCTACGAGCAGTACTTC.

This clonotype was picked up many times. For the CDR3, the DNA is TGTGCCAGCAGCCAAGGGGACCGCACAGATACGCAGTATTTT. Protein sequence: CASSQGDRTDTQYF. The chain uses TRBV3-1 and TRBJ2-3; TRBD1 or TRBD2 may be the D gene (5 bases each). V lost 1 base and J lost 1, with 6 bases in between. Germline V lookup: CDR1 LGHDT, CDR2 YNNKEL (reference sequence). The CDR3 covers 14 residues.

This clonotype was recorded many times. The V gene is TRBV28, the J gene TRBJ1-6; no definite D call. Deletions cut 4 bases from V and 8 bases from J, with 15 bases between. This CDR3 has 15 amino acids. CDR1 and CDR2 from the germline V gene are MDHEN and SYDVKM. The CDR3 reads CASSSPGERDSPLHF. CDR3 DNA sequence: TGTGCCAGCAGTTCCCCTGGGGAGAGGGATTCACCCCTCCACTTT.